The sequence of this T cell receptor (beta chain) was determined in a study of shared clonotypes between healthy human individuals. Broader study findings: Sampling involved blood alone; tissue repertoires likely differ. The represented genetic and exposure-history diversity was limited by the small number of donors. Though the depth was large, rarefaction showed that sorted-subset sequencing was incomplete.

The J segment lost 7 bases and the V segment lost 0 bases, leaving 16 bases of the junction unmatched. The CDR3 consists of 18 residues. Per the germline V gene, CDR1 is SGHNT and CDR2 is YYREEE (reference sequence). A word on this clone: The antigen remains unidentified.

Assay: immunoSEQ multiplex PCR; the TCRdb copy retains only in-frame clones and omits some. The sample lists roughly 2,300,000 clones, about 90% occurring once. This chain links TRBV5-4 with TRBJ2-5; 9 positions match TRBD1. This TCR was sampled from a man between 18 and 29 years old in good health. Some clones in this sample may be carry-over from other donors' samples. Sample: naive CD4+ T cells from PBMCs. Regarding subset: CD45RA+ positively selected. For the CDR3, the DNA is TGTGCCAGCAGCTTGGGAACAACGGCCGGGACAGGGCAGGGGACCCAGTACTTC. The encoded protein is CASSLGTTAGTGQGTQYF.